This T cell receptor beta chain is drawn from a study of Ad26.COV2.S vaccination and SARS-CoV-2 variants. The treatment was: about 20 received Ad26.COV2.S at low or high dose, single or two shots; 5 received placebo; per-sample allocation not given. Sample collection was performed on day 63 after the first vaccine or placebo injection. Within Boston, the person who donated was an adult of 18-55 years. Trimming shortened V by 4 bases and J by 5 bases, and 23 bases separated the two germline ends. Germline values: CDR1 SQVTM, CDR2 ANQGSEA. There are 16 residues in the CDR3. Libraries were prepared by immunoSEQ multiplex PCR; TCRdb keeps only in-frame clonotypes and omits some of them. The profile shows about 440,000 clones, less than 95% of them singletons.

This specimen was peripheral blood, taken in a trial of Ad26.COV2.S vaccine versus placebo. The chain couples TRBV29-1 to TRBJ1-2; D remains ambiguous. The origin of this receptor is a person between 18 and 65 years old who received the Ad26.COV2.S COVID-19 vaccine or a placebo. CDR3 in amino acids: CSVAHLRESARYGYTF. As DNA, the CDR3 is TGCAGCGTTGCCCACCTAAGGGAGTCCGCTAGATATGGCTACACCTTC. Complete variable domain (other parts from reference TRBV29-1 and TRBJ1-2): SAVISQKPSRDICQRGTSLTIQCQVDSQVTMMFWYRQQPGQSLTLIATANQGSEATYESGFVIDKFPISRPNLTFSTLTVSNMSPEDSSIYLCSVAHLRESARYGYTFGSGTRLTVV.